This TCR beta chain was captured in a study of blood T cell repertoires in COVID-19 (TCRdb year 2020). Looking at the study overall: Collaborator samples came from the United States, Italy and Spain and covered acute and convalescent phases of COVID-19. Subjects who had been exposed to COVID-19, were actively infected with it, or had recovered from it provided the deeply sampled blood TCRbeta repertoires that made up the dataset. Where available, HLA class I and class II types were taken from metadata supplied by the sample provider and were not determined by assay-based typing. The prospective study material was composed of cDNA or gDNA derived from T cells, B-cell-depleted T cells, or PBMCs. The sample metadata nearly always contained a de-identified subject ID, COVID-19 status, age in years and sex. A freely available public database, intended as a resource for researchers studying the immune response to SARS-CoV-2, is where the repertoires were released. Samples came from the ongoing ImmuneRACE study (first 160 participants) plus 1,254 subjects from 6 global collaborators. What the research found in general, with its limitations: The quantity of clinical and demographic metadata differed by source and by participant and was supplied without curation.

At one collaborating source in Seattle, patients were enrolled during active infection and were followed longitudinally through the course of disease. Whole blood was collected in K2EDTA tubes by collaborating institutions according to the institutions' own protocols. For TCRbeta analysis, collaborators shipped samples in one of three forms: frozen whole blood, isolated PBMCs, or DNA extracted from either of those sample types. Comment on this clone: Its antigen remains unidentified. Base qualities are not provided; no much larger clone lies one nucleotide away.

TCRbeta CDR3 regions were amplified from genomic DNA by means of the immunoSEQ Assay, a bias-controlled multiplex PCR. Concerning the study's data processing: Within the assay, amplification of reference gene primers was used to estimate how many nucleated cells each sample contained. To quantify the absolute abundance of each unique TCRbeta CDR3 rearrangement, sequence reads were collapsed and filtered. For each sample, productive Simpson clonality was calculated as the square root of Simpson's diversity index across productive rearrangements. The table was pulled from immuneACCESS by TCRdb, which kept in-frame rearrangements only. Such tables lose some clones; where checked, under half of the loss comes from unresolved V genes, and the rest has no known cause. V, J and clone size were drawn from that table, and D and trimming were deduced from the DNA. The sample yields 300,000 to 450,000 clones; 70% to 90% were counted once. The top ten hold more than 9% of the sample.

The cysteine opens and the phenylalanine closes a CDR3 of 14 amino acids. The only DNA kept is the CDR3, 42 bases in frame from the first base. CDR1 LNHDA and CDR2 SQIVND were looked up in the germline V gene (reference sequence). V was cut back by 6 bases and J by 0 bases, leaving a gap of 9 bases between them. This sequence originates from a woman aged 25-40 years with COVID-19, enrolled during active disease. The rearranged chain carries TRBV19 and TRBJ1-5, with the D gene uncertain. Sequenced sample: peripheral blood. The CDR3 region has the sequence CASRDSTSNQPQHF. The DNA sequence is TGTGCCAGTAGGGACTCGACTAGCAATCAGCCCCAGCATTTT.